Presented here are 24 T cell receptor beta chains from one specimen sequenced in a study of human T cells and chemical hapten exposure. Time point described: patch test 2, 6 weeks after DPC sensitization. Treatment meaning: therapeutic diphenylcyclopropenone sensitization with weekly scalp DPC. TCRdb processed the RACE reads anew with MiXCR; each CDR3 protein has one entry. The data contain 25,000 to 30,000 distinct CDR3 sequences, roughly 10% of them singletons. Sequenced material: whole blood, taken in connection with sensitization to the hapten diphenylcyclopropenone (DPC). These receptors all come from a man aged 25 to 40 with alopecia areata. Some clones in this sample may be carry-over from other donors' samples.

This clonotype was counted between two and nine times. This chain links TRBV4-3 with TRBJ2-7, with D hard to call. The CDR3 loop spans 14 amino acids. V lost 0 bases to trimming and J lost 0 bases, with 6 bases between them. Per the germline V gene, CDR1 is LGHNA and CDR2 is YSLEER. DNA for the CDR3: TGCGCCAGCAGCCAAGATACGGGCTCCTACGAGCAGTACTTC. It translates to CASSQDTGSYEQYF.

The CDR3 protein is CASRGQNEQFF. The CDR3, as DNA: TGTGCCAGCAGAGGGCAGAATGAGCAGTTCTTC. V and J are TRBV13 and TRBJ2-1, with D unresolved. The V gene's germline CDR1 is PRHDT and CDR2 FYEKMQ (reference sequence). V lost 6 bases and J lost 7, with 7 bases in between. The CDR3 spans 11 residues.

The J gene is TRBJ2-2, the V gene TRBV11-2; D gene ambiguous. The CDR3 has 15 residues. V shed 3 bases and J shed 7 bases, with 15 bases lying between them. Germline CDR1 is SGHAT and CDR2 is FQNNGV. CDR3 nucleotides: TGTGCCAGCAGCTTCTACGGCCTTATCAGCGGGGAGCTGTTTTTT. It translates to CASSFYGLISGELFF.

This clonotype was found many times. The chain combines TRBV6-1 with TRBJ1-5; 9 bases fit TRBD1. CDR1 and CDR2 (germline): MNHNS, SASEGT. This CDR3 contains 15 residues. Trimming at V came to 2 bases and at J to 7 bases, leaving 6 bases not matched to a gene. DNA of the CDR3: TGTGCCAGCAGTGAATCAGGACAGGGGAGACAGCCCCAGCATTTT. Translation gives CASSESGQGRQPQHF.

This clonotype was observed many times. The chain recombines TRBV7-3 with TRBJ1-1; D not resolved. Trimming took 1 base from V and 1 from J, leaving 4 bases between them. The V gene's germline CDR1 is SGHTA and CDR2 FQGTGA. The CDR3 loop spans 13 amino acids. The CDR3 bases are TGTGCCAGCAGCTTAAGGAGGAACACTGAAGCTTTCTTT. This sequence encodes CASSLRRNTEAFF.

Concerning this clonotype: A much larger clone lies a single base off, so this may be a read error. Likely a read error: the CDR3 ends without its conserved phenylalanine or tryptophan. The CDR3 DNA reads as TGTGCCAGCAGACCTGGACAGGCGGAGACCCAGTACATC. Residues: CASRPGQAETQYI. The J gene is TRBJ2-5, the V gene TRBV6-6; 7 bases line up with TRBD1. Germline assignment: CDR1 MNHNY and CDR2 SVGAGI (reference sequence). Trimming at V came to 6 bases and at J to 5 bases, leaving 6 bases not matched to a gene. The CDR3 consists of 13 residues.

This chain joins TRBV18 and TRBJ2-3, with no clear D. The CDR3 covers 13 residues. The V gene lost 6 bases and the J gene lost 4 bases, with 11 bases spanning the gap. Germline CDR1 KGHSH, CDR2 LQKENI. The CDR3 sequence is CASSPSLPDTQYF. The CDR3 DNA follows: TGTGCCAGCTCGCCATCATTGCCAGATACGCAGTATTTT.

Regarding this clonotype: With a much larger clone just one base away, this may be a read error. The CDR3 coding sequence is TGTGCCATCCGACAACAGGGCATGTCTGGAAACACCATATATTTT. It codes for CAIRQQGMSGNTIYF. The chain uses TRBV13 and TRBJ1-3; possibly TRBD1 for D (6 bases). The CDR3 totals 15 residues. Trimming took 10 bases from V and 1 from J, leaving 17 bases between them. CDR1 and CDR2 from the germline V gene are PRHDT and FYEKMQ (reference sequence). The variable domain in full, with the rest retrieved from reference TRBV13 and TRBJ1-3, is AAGVIQSPRHLIKEKRETATLKCYPIPRHDTVYWYQQGPGQDPQFLISFYEKMQSDKGSIPDRFSAQQFSDYHSELNMSSLELGDSALYFCAIRQQGMSGNTIYFGEGSWLTVV.

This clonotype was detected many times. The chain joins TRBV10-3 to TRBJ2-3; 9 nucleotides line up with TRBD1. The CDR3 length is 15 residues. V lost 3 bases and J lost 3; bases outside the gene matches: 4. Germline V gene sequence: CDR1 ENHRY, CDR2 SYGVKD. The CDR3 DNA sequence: TGTGCCATCAGTGACGGGGACAGGGATACAGATACGCAGTATTTT. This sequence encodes CAISDGDRDTDTQYF.

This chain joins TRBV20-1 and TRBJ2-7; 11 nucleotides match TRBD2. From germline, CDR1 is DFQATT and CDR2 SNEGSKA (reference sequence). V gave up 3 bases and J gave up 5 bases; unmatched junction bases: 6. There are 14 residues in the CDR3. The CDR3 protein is CSASSSGRFNEQYF. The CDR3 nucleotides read TGCAGTGCTAGCTCTAGCGGGAGGTTCAACGAGCAGTACTTC.

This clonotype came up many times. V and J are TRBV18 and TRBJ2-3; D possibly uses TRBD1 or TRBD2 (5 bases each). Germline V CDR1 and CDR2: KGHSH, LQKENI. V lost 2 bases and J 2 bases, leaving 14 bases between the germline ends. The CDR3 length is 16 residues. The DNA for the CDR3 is TGTGCCAGCTCACCAACTGAGGGGCGCTCCACAGATACGCAGTATTTT. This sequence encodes CASSPTEGRSTDTQYF. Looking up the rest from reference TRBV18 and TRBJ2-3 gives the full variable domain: NAGVMQNPRHLVRRRGQEARLRCSPMKGHSHVYWYRQLPEEGLKFMVYLQKENIIDESGMPKERFSAEFPKEGPSILRIQQVVRGDSAAYFCASSPTEGRSTDTQYFGPGTRLTVL.

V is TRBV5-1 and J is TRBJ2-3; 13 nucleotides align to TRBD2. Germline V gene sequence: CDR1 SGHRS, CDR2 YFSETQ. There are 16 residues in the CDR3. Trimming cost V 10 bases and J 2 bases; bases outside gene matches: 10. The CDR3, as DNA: TGCGCCCCAACCGGGACTAGCGGGGAATACACAGATACGCAGTATTTT. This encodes CAPTGTSGEYTDTQYF.

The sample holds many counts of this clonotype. This chain's CDR3 is CASSVSGGEPYTGELFF. In nucleotides, the CDR3 is TGCGCCAGCAGTGTGTCGGGCGGAGAACCTTACACCGGGGAGCTGTTTTTT. This rearrangement joins TRBV10-1 to TRBJ2-2, with unresolved D. The germline V and J ends were trimmed by 4 bases and 3 bases, with 18 bases remaining between them. CDR1 is WNHNN, CDR2 SYGVQD, per germline (reference sequence). CDR3 length: 17 residues.

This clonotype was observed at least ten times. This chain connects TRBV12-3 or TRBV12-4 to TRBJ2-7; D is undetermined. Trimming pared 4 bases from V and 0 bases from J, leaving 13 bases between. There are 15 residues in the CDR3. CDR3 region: CASSYRFTSSYEQYF. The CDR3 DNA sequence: TGTGCCAGCAGTTATCGATTCACAAGCTCCTACGAGCAGTACTTC.

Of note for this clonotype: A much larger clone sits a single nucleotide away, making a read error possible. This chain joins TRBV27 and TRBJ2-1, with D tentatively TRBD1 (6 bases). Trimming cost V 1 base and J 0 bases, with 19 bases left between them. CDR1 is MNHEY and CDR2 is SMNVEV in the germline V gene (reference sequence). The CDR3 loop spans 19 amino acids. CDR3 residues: CASSLFTGLSPRSYNEQFF. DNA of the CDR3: TGTGCCAGCAGTTTATTCACAGGGTTGTCCCCTCGCTCCTACAATGAGCAGTTCTTC.

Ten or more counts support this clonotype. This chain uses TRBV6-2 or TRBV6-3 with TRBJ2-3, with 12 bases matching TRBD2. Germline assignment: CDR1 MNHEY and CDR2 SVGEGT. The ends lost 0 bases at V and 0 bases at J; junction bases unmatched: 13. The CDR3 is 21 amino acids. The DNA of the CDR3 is TGTGCCAGCAGTTACTCGTCCCTAGCGGGGGGGCTACTTACTAGCACAGATACGCAGTATTTT. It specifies CASSYSSLAGGLLTSTDTQYF.

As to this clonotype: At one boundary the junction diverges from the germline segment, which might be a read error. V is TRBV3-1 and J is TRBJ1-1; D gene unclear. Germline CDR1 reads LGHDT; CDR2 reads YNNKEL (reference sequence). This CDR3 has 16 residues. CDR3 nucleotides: TGTGCCAACAGCCAAGTCATGTCCATCGGCAGCCCTGAAGCTTTCTTT. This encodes CANSQVMSIGSPEAFF.

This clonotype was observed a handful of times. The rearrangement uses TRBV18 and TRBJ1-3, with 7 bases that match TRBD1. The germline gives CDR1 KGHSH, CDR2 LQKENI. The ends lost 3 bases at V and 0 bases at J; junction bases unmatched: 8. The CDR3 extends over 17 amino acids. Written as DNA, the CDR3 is TGTGCCAGCTCACCCTGGACAGGTCTAGACTCTGGAAACACCATATATTTT. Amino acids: CASSPWTGLDSGNTIYF.

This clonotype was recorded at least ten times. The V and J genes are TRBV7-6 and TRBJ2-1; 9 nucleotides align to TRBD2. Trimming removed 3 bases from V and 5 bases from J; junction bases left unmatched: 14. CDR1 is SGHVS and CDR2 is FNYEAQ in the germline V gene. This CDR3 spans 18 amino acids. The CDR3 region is CASSLDVGAGGGNNEQFF. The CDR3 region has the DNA TGTGCCAGCAGCTTGGACGTCGGGGCGGGAGGGGGCAACAATGAGCAGTTCTTC.

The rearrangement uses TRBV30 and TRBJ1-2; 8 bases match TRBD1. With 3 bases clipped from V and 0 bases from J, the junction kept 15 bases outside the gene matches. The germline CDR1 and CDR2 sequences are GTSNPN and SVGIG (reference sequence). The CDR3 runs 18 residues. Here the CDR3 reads CAWRDLGQGEESNYGYTF. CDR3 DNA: TGTGCCTGGAGAGACCTAGGACAGGGTGAAGAATCTAACTATGGCTACACCTTC.

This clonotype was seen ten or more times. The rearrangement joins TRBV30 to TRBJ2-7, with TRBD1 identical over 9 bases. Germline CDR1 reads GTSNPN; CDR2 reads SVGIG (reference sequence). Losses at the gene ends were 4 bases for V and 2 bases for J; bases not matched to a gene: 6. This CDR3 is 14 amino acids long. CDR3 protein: CAWTRTGDTYEQYF. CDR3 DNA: TGTGCCTGGACCCGGACAGGGGATACCTACGAGCAGTACTTC.

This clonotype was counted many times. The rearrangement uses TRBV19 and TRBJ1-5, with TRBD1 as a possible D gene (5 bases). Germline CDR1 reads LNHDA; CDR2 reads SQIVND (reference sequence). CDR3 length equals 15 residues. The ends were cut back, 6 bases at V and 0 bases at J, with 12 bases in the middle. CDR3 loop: CASSLTVTSNQPQHF. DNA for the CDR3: TGTGCCAGTAGCCTGACAGTTACTAGCAATCAGCCCCAGCATTTT. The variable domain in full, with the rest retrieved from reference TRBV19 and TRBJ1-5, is DGGITQSPKYLFRKEGQNVTLSCEQNLNHDAMYWYRQDPGQGLRLIYYSQIVNDFQKGDIAEGYSVSREKKESFPLTVTSAQKNPTAFYLCASSLTVTSNQPQHFGDGTRLSIL.

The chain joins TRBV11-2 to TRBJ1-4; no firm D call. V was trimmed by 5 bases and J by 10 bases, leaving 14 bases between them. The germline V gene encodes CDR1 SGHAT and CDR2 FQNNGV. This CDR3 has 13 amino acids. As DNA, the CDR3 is TGTGCCAGCAGCCCTACGCCTGGGGTAAAACTGTTTTTT. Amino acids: CASSPTPGVKLFF.

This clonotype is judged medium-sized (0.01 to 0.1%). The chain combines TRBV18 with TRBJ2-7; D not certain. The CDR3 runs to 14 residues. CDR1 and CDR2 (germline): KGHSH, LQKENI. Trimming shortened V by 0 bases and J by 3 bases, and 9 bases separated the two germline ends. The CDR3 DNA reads TGTGCCAGCTCACCACCGATGAACAGCTACGAGCAGTACTTC. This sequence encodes CASSPPMNSYEQYF.